This T cell receptor beta chain was identified during a study of OX40 agonist ivuxolimab in advanced cancers. Overall study context: Melanoma, hepatocellular carcinoma, head and neck or renal cell cancer occurred in dose-escalation patients.

The CDR3 loop spans 13 amino acids. Per germline, CDR1 SGHTA and CDR2 FQGNSA. Trimming took off 3 bases at V and 5 bases at J, with 11 bases between the two ends. Repertoires were generated with immunoSEQ multiplex PCR, while TCRdb's copy carries only in-frame clones and drops some. The sample shows around 62,000 clones, about 89% of them seen only once. The rearrangement uses TRBV7-2 and TRBJ2-7; perhaps TRBD2 as D (6 bases). The sequenced sample was CD4+ or CD8+ T cells sorted from blood, obtained in a trial of the OX40 agonist ivuxolimab. This sequence originates from an adult with an advanced solid tumor such as melanoma, head and neck, liver or kidney cancer. Here the CDR3 reads CASSLEGRDEQYF. CDR3 DNA sequence: TGTGCCAGCAGCTTGGAGGGGCGGGACGAGCAGTACTTC.